This T cell receptor beta chain is from a study of T cell clones after liver transplantation. The overall study: Post-transplant blood was tracked for graft-donor-reactive T cell clones identified in a pre-transplant mixed lymphocyte reaction.

This clone was picked up one time. Antigen specificity is unknown. The CDR3 totals 16 residues. With 3 bases clipped from V and 5 bases from J, the junction kept 7 bases outside the gene matches. Germline V gene lookup returns CDR1 LGHNT and CDR2 FRNRAP. Whole-study results and caveats: These preliminary findings come from unstandardized post-transplant sampling times.

The protocol was immunoSEQ multiplex PCR, while the TCRdb copy is restricted to in-frame clones and leaves out a portion. The sample shows 65,000 to 70,000 clones, 80% to 95% of them seen only once. This TCR was recovered from a human patient who received a liver transplant. Some of these T cells may belong to the graft donor. This chain joins TRBV12-5 and TRBJ2-5; 12 bases are a match to TRBD1. Sequenced here: CD4+ T cells from blood, sampled around 25 months after liver transplant. DNA of the CDR3: TGTGCTAGTGGTTTTCCGGGACAGGGGGCTTATGAGACCCAGTACTTC. It codes for CASGFPGQGAYETQYF.